This T cell receptor (beta chain) was recovered during a study of T cell repertoires in cytomegalovirus infection. In germline, CDR1 is MNHEY, CDR2 SVGEGT. The CDR3 is 14 amino acids. V dropped 5 bases and J dropped 4 bases, with 14 bases sitting between them. TCRdb processed the reads anew with MiXCR; each CDR3 protein has one entry. The sample has some 940,000 distinct CDR3 sequences; 25% to 40% are singletons. In regard to this clonotype: What it binds is not known.

The receptor was derived from a human donor in good health (CMV status not recorded). Some clones in this sample may be carry-over from other donors' samples. The gene calls are TRBV6-2 or TRBV6-3 and TRBJ1-1; D not resolved. The starting material was cultured CD8+ T cells from PBMCs, obtained from culture after CMV antigen stimulation. The CDR3 is CASSQDILGTEAFF. The CDR3 DNA is TGTGCCAGCAGTCAAGACATACTAGGCACTGAAGCTTTCTTT.